These T cell receptor beta chains were read from a single sample in a study of T-cell reconstitution after alpha-beta-depleted transplantation in children. TCRdb redid the calling of the PCR reads with MiXCR, one entry per CDR3 protein. The profile shows about 200,000 distinct CDR3 sequences, around 5.9% of them singletons. The sequencing used PBMCs, collected before TCRalphabeta/CD19-depleted stem cell transplant. The source is a girl under three years old with combined immunodeficiency, due to receive a stem cell transplant. The CDR3 runs from the conserved cysteine through the conserved F or W. Fields, in order: CDR3 protein, CDR3 DNA, D gene, clone size, V gene, J gene. D genes are given only for firm matches. Clone size, where shown, is once, few, many, or a class for clones that have expanded.

CSVEGVAEHRSYNEQFF	TGCAGCGTTGAAGGAGTAGCGGAGCACCGCAGTTACAATGAGCAGTTCTTC	.	.	TRBV29-1	TRBJ2-1
CASSIGRSGETQYF	TGTGCCAGCAGTATCGGGAGGTCAGGAGAGACCCAGTACTTC	TRBD2	many	TRBV6-2/TRBV6-3	TRBJ2-5
CASSHNYEQYF	TGTGCCAGCAGCCACAACTACGAGCAGTACTTC	.	many	TRBV6-2/TRBV6-3	TRBJ2-7
CASSFQGGANTGELFF	TGCGCCAGCAGCTTTCAGGGTGGAGCGAACACCGGGGAGCTGTTTTTT	.	many	TRBV5-1	TRBJ2-2
CSVYLVGPGAGELFF	TGCAGCGTATACCTGGTTGGGCCCGGAGCCGGGGAGCTGTTTTTT	.	many	TRBV29-1	TRBJ2-2
CASSFGDDTDNEQFF	TGTGCCAGCAGCTTTGGGGATGACACCGACAATGAGCAGTTCTTC	.	many	TRBV7-2	TRBJ2-1
CASSPLTGVNEKLFF	TGTGCCAGCAGCCCCCTGACAGGGGTTAATGAAAAACTGTTTTTT	TRBD1	many	TRBV7-4	TRBJ1-4
CASSLIWAEQYF	TGTGCCAGCAGTTTAATCTGGGCCGAGCAGTACTTC	.	many	TRBV28	TRBJ2-7
CASSSWTVSYEQYF	TGTGCCAGCAGTTCCTGGACGGTCTCCTACGAGCAGTACTTC	.	many	TRBV28	TRBJ2-7
CASSVPGQGSGNTIYF	TGTGCCAGCAGCGTACCCGGACAGGGCTCTGGAAACACCATATATTTT	TRBD1	many	TRBV9	TRBJ1-3
CASSPFLLARGPTDTQYF	TGTGCCAGCAGTCCGTTCCTCCTTGCGCGGGGGCCCACAGATACGCAGTATTTT	.	many	TRBV12-3/TRBV12-4	TRBJ2-3
CASSQEDRPTDTQYF	TGCGCCAGCAGCCAAGAGGACAGACCTACAGATACGCAGTATTTT	.	.	TRBV4-3	TRBJ2-3
CASSPDRGYQETQYF	TGCGCCAGCAGCCCTGATCGGGGTTACCAAGAGACCCAGTACTTC	.	many	TRBV4-3	TRBJ2-5
CSVEGETGFPDTQYF	TGCAGCGTTGAGGGGGAAACAGGGTTTCCAGATACGCAGTATTTT	.	many	TRBV29-1	TRBJ2-3
CASSQLFWEADHNEQFF	TGTGCCAGCAGCCAATTGTTCTGGGAAGCGGACCACAATGAGCAGTTCTTC	.	few	TRBV3-1	TRBJ2-1
CASSLAKGADSYEQYF	TGTGCCAGCAGCTTAGCAAAAGGAGCGGACTCCTACGAGCAGTACTTC	.	.	TRBV7-2	TRBJ2-7
CASSTTGASSDTQYF	TGTGCCAGCAGTACCACAGGGGCTAGCTCAGATACGCAGTATTTT	TRBD1	many	TRBV12-3/TRBV12-4	TRBJ2-3